This T cell receptor (beta chain) comes out of a study of blood T cell repertoires in COVID-19. Sequencing was performed with immunoSEQ multiplex PCR; in TCRdb, only in-frame clones are kept and a portion is missing. The data hold 440,000 or so clones, with around nine tenths observed a single time. This clone has just a few counts. CDR1 and CDR2 from the germline V gene are MRHNA and SNTAGT. The CDR3 contains 15 residues. Trimming stripped 2 bases from V and 7 bases from J, with 17 bases between. The gene calls are TRBV6-4 and TRBJ1-2; D not certain. The source material was peripheral blood. The receptor comes from a woman aged 40 to 55 with COVID-19, enrolled during active disease. CDR3 residues: CASSDTAGLGVGYTF. The CDR3 DNA sequence: TGTGCCAGCAGTGACACAGCAGGCCTTGGTGTTGGCTACACCTTC.